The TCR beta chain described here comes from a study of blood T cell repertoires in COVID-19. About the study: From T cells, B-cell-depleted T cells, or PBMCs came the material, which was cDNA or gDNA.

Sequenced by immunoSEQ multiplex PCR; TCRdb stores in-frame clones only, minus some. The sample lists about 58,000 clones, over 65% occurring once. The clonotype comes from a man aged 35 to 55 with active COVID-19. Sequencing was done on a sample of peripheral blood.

As DNA, the CDR3 is TGTGCCACTGGCGGGTTAAGTGAAAAACTGTTTTTT. Its translation is CATGGLSEKLFF. This chain links TRBV19 with TRBJ1-4; no definite D call. V lost 10 bases and J lost 7, with 13 bases in between. Germline V gene data show CDR1 as LNHDA and CDR2 as SQIVND (reference sequence). CDR3 size: 12 residues.